This TCR beta chain was recovered during a study of shared clonotypes between healthy human individuals. The assay was run at deep level. Method: immunoSEQ multiplex PCR; TCRdb's copy keeps in-frame clones and lacks some. Here the sample spans some 630,000 clones, around 72% being singletons. Study-level findings and limits: In a handful of donors, around 5% of naive CD4 clonotypes appeared in common. Among non-shared clonotypes, generation probabilities were lower than among those shared by all four donors.

This clone was found once. The antigen is undetermined. Study donors comprised healthy, HIV-negative adults devoid of recent acute infection or vaccination. Germline V gene lookup returns CDR1 MNHEY and CDR2 SVGAGI. Trimming at V came to 4 bases and at J to 5 bases, leaving 5 bases not matched to a gene. There are 15 residues in the CDR3. The TCR sequence derives from a woman aged 25 to 45 in good health. The sample comprised memory CD4+ T cells sorted from blood. The subset here: CD45RA-negative fraction. The rearrangement joins TRBV6-5 to TRBJ1-5; 10 bases map to TRBD1. CDR3 residues: CASSFGQGVDQPQHF. The CDR3 DNA is TGTGCCAGCAGTTTCGGACAGGGGGTAGATCAGCCCCAGCATTTT.